This T cell receptor beta chain derives from a study of blood T cell repertoires in COVID-19. As for the study in general: Acute-phase and convalescent COVID-19 samples originated in the United States, Italy and Spain.

V gave up 4 bases and J gave up 2 bases, with 23 bases separating them. This CDR3 comprises 18 residues. Germline V gives CDR1 SEHNR, CDR2 FQNEAQ (reference sequence). Authors' analysis steps: Amplification with reference gene primers provided the estimates of nucleated cell counts. Here immunoSEQ multiplex PCR was the method, and the copy in TCRdb shows in-frame clones only, minus some. Clonal size and the V and J genes are those of that table, whereas D and trimming came from the DNA. The data hold around 290,000 clones, with approximately 85% observed a single time. Among Cohort 3 donors, those recovered had two negative PCRs, clearance, or symptom resolution.

The source of this sequence is a woman younger than 45 who had recovered from COVID-19. The sequencing sample was made of PBMCs or T cells enriched from blood (not recorded which). The J gene is TRBJ1-1, the V gene TRBV7-9; no definite D call. CDR3 DNA sequence: TGTGCCAGCAGCTCTCCAGAAAGAGACACAACCTTTAACACTGAAGCTTTCTTT. The encoded protein is CASSSPERDTTFNTEAFF.